Below, one T cell receptor (beta chain) is given with its context. This receptor's antigen is unknown. Base qualities are missing; no much larger clone stands one base away. The data were obtained in a study of blood T cell repertoires in COVID-19 (dated by TCRdb to the early 2020s). As for the study more broadly: Samples from collaborators originated in the United States, Italy and Spain and spanned both the acute and convalescent phases of COVID-19. The material from the prospective study consisted of cDNA or gDNA derived from T cells, B-cell-depleted T cells, or PBMCs. Deeply sampled blood TCRbeta repertoires from subjects exposed to, actively infected with, or recovered from COVID-19 were included in the dataset. The repertoires were released in a freely available public database intended as a resource for research on the immune response to SARS-CoV-2. Samples were obtained from the ongoing ImmuneRACE study (first 160 participants) and from 1,254 subjects provided by 6 global collaborators. Nearly every sample came with metadata listing a de-identified subject ID, COVID-19 status, age in years and sex. Where available, HLA class I and class II types were obtained from metadata supplied by the sample provider rather than from assay-based typing.

The germline ends are 17 bases apart after V is trimmed by 3 bases and J by 7 bases. For CDR1 and CDR2, the germline V gene lists SGHRS and YFSETQ. The CDR3, cysteine through phenylalanine, is 15 amino acids long. Kept here is only the CDR3 DNA, which spans 45 bases and is read in frame from base 1. Broad study findings and their caveats: The amount of clinical and demographic metadata varied by source and participant and was provided uncurated.

TCRbeta CDR3 regions were amplified from genomic DNA using the immunoSEQ Assay, a bias-controlled multiplex PCR. As for the original processing: The number of nucleated cells in each sample was estimated from the amplification of reference gene primers within the assay. To quantify the absolute abundance of each unique TCRbeta CDR3 rearrangement, sequence reads were collapsed and filtered. For each sample, productive Simpson clonality was calculated by taking the square root of Simpson's diversity index across productive rearrangements. TCRdb re-hosts the immuneACCESS table, in-frame sequences only. Its copies lack some clones; in the studies checked, an unresolved V gene accounts for under half of them, and the cause for the rest is not known. The V and J calls and clone size are taken from that table; D and trimming were inferred from the DNA. This sample comprises approximately 58,000 clones, roughly 77% of them detected only once. In total, the top ten clones hold more than 30% of the sample.

One collaborating source in Seattle enrolled patients while the patients were actively infected and followed the patients over time throughout the course of disease. Whole blood was collected in K2EDTA tubes by collaborating institutions according to the institutions' own protocols. For TCRbeta analysis, collaborators shipped samples in one of three forms: frozen whole blood, isolated PBMCs, or DNA extracted from either of those sample types. The sample consisted of peripheral blood. This receptor was taken from a man in his 60s with COVID-19, enrolled during active disease. The chain is made from TRBV5-1 and TRBJ1-3; the D gene is possibly TRBD1, with 6 bases matching. This receptor has the CDR3 CASSSTQGDGNTIYF. The bases read TGCGCCAGCAGCTCAACACAGGGTGACGGCAACACCATATATTTT.